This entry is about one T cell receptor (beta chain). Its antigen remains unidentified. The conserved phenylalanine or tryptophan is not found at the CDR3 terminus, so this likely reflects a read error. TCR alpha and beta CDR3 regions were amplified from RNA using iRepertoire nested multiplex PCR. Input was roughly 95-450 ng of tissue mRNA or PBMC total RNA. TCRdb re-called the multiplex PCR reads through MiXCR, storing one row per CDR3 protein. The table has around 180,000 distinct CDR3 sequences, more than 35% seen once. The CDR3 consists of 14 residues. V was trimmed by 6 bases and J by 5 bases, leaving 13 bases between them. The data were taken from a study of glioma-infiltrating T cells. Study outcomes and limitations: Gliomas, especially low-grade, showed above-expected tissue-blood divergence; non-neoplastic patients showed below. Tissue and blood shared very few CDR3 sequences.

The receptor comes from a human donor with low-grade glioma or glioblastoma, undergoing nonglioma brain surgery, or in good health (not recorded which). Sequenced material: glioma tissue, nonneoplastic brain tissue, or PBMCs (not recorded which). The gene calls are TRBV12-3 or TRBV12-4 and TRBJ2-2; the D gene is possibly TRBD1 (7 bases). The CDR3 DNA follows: TGTGCCAGCAGACTCCAGGGGGGAACCGGGGAGCTGTTTTCT. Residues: CASRLQGGTGELFS.